This T cell receptor beta chain was retrieved from a study of T cell repertoires in cytomegalovirus infection. Regarding this clonotype: Its antigen remains unidentified.

Trimming stripped 0 bases from V and 5 bases from J, with 16 bases between. Per germline, CDR1 ENHRY and CDR2 SYGVKD. This CDR3 contains 16 residues. MiXCR, run by TCRdb on the reads, gives a single entry per CDR3 protein. The sample carries around 710,000 distinct CDR3 sequences, roughly 29% recorded once. This TCR was recovered from a human donor in good health (CMV status not recorded). Some clones in this sample may be carry-over from other donors' samples. Source: cultured CD8+ T cells from PBMCs, taken from culture after CMV antigen stimulation. V and J are TRBV10-3 and TRBJ1-2; possibly TRBD1 for D (6 bases). The CDR3 sequence: CAISESGTGQGYGYTF. The CDR3, as DNA: TGTGCCATCAGTGAGTCGGGCACAGGGCAGGGATATGGCTACACCTTC.